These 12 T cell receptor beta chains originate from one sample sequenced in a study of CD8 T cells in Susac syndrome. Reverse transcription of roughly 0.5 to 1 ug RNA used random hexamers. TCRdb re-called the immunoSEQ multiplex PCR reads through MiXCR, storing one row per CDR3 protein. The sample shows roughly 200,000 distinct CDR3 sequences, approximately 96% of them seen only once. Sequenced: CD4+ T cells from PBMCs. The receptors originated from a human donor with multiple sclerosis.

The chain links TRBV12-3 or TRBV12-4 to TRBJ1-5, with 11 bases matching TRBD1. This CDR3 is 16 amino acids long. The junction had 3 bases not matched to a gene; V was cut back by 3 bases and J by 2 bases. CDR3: CASSFGTGGRNQPQHF. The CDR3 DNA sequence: TGTGCCAGCAGTTTTGGGACAGGGGGTCGCAATCAGCCCCAGCATTTT.

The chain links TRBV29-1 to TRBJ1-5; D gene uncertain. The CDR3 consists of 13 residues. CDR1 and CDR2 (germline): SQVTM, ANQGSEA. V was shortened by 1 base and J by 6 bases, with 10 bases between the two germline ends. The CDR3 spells CSVEGGVGQPQHF. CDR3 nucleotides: TGCAGCGTTGAAGGCGGTGTCGGTCAGCCCCAGCATTTT.

The DNA for the CDR3 is TGCAGTGCTCGCAGGGGGGAAGAGACCCAGTACTTC. Encoded protein: CSARRGEETQYF. V usage is TRBV20-1 and J usage is TRBJ2-5, with D perhaps TRBD1 (7 bases). CDR1 is DFQATT, CDR2 SNEGSKA, per germline (reference sequence). V lost 5 bases and J 3 bases, leaving 10 bases between the germline ends. The CDR3 runs 12 residues.

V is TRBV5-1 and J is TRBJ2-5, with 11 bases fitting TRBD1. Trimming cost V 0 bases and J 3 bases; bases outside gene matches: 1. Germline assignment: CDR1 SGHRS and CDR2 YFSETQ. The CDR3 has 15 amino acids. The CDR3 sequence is CASSLAGQGEETQYF. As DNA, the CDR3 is TGCGCCAGCAGCTTGGCGGGACAGGGGGAAGAGACCCAGTACTTC.

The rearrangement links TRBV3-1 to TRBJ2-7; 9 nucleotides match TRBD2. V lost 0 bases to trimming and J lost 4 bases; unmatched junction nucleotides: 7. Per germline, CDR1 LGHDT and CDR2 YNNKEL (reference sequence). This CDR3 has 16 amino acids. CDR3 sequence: CASSQDGGGARYEQYF. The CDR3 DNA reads TGTGCCAGCAGCCAAGACGGCGGGGGGGCGAGGTACGAGCAGTACTTC.

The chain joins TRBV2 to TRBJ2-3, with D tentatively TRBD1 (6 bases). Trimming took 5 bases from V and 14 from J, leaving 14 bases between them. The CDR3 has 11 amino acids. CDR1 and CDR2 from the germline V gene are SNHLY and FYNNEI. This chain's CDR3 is CASSREQQGYF. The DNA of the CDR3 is TGTGCCAGCAGTCGTGAGCAACAGGGGTATTTT.

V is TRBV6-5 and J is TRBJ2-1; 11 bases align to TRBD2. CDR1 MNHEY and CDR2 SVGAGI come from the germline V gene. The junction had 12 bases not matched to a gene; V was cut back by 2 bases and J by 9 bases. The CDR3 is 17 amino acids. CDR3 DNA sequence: TGTGCCAGCAGTTACAGACCGGGACTAGCGGTCAACGCTGAGCAGTTCTTC. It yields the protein CASSYRPGLAVNAEQFF.

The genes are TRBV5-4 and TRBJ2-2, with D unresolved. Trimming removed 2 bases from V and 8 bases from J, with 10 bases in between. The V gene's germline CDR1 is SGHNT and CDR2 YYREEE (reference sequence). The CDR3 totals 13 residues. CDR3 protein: CASSLSAAGELFF. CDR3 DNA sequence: TGTGCCAGCAGCTTAAGTGCTGCGGGGGAGCTGTTTTTT.

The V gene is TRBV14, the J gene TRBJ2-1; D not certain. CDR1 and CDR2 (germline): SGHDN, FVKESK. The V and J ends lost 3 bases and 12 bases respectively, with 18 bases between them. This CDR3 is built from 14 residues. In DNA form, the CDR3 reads TGTGCCAGCAGCCAGTCGCGTGGGCACGCACGGCAGTTCTTC. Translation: CASSQSRGHARQFF.

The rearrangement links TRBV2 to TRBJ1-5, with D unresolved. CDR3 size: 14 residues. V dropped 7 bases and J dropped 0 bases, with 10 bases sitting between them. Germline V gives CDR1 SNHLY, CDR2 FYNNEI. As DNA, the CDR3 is TGTGCCAGCACCTTCTATCATAGCAATCAGCCCCAGCATTTT. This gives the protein CASTFYHSNQPQHF. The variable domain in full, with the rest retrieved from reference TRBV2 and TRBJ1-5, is EPEVTQTPSHQVTQMGQEVILRCVPISNHLYFYWYRQILGQKVEFLVSFYNNEISEKSEIFDDQFSVERPDGSNFTLKIRSTKLEDSAMYFCASTFYHSNQPQHFGDGTRLSIL.

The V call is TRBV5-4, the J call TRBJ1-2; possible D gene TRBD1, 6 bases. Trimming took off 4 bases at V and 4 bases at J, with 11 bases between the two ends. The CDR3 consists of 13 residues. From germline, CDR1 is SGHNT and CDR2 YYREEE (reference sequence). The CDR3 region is CASSPDSFYGYTF. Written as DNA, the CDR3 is TGTGCCAGCAGCCCGGACAGTTTCTATGGCTACACCTTC.

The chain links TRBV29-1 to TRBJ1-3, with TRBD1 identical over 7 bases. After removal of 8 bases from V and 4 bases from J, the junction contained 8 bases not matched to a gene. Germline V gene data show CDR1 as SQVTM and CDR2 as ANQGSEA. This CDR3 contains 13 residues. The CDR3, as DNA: TGCAGCTCTGACAGGGTGTCAGGAAACACCATATATTTT. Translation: CSSDRVSGNTIYF.